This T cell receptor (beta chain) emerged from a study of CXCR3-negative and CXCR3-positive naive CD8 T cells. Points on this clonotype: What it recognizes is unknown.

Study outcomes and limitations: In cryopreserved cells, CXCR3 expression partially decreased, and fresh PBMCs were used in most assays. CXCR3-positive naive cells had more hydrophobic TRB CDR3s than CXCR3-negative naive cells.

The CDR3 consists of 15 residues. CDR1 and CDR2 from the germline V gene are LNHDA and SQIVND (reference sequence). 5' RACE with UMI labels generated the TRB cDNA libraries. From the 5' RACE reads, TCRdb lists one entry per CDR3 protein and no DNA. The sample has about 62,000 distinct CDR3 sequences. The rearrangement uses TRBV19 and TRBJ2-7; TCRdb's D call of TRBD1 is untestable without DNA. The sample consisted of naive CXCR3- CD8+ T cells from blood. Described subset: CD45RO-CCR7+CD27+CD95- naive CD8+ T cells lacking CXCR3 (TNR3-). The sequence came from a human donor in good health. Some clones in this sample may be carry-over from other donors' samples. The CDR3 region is CASSSGTGSSYEQYF.